This T cell receptor beta chain was captured in a study of regulatory T cells in long-lasting Graves disease. This CDR3 has 14 amino acids. Looked up from germline, CDR1 is DFQATT and CDR2 is SNEGSKA (reference sequence). V gave up 2 bases and J gave up 3 bases; unmatched junction bases: 4. Building the TCR beta libraries relied on iRepertoire HTBI primers, and CDR3 regions underwent Arm-PCR. One entry per CDR3 protein results from TCRdb running MiXCR on the multiplex PCR reads. The sample holds hundreds of thousands of distinct CDR3 sequences, around 20% seen once. Time point: persistent/refractory GD, antithyroid drugs over 5 years with positive TRAb. From PBMCs, RNA was extracted and then used to make the TCR library.

Specimen: peripheral blood mononuclear cells (PBMCs), collected when the disease was refractory, from a patient treated with antithyroid drugs. The chain couples TRBV20-1 to TRBJ2-7; 10 bases are shared with TRBD1. The source is a female donor with Graves disease. The CDR3 bases are TGCAGTGCTAGATCCGGGACAGGGGACTACGAGCAGTACTTC. Translated: CSARSGTGDYEQYF.